One sample yielded the 9 T cell receptor beta chains listed below, sequenced in a study of OX40 agonist ivuxolimab in advanced cancers. Assay used: immunoSEQ multiplex PCR; TCRdb lists only in-frame clones, some missing. The sample has 65,000 to 90,000 clones; approximately 86% are singletons. The specimen was CD4+ or CD8+ T cells sorted from blood, collected in a trial of the OX40 agonist ivuxolimab. The receptors here all came from an adult with an advanced solid tumor such as melanoma, head and neck, liver or kidney cancer.

The chain couples TRBV19 to TRBJ2-3, with 11 bases matching TRBD2. Germline V CDR1 and CDR2: LNHDA, SQIVND (reference sequence). Losses at the gene ends were 3 bases for V and 4 bases for J; bases not matched to a gene: 18. The CDR3 is 20 amino acids. This chain's CDR3 is CASSITPPSGRPQASDTQYF. In DNA, the CDR3 is TGTGCCAGTAGTATTACCCCCCCTAGCGGGAGGCCACAAGCATCAGATACGCAGTATTTT.

This clone has just one count. This chain links TRBV6-5 with TRBJ2-1; D gene uncertain. The CDR3 consists of 13 residues. Trimming cost V 0 bases and J 10 bases, with 10 bases left between them. In germline, CDR1 is MNHEY, CDR2 SVGAGI. CDR3 sequence reads: CASSYSAEWEQFF. The CDR3, as DNA: TGTGCCAGCAGTTACTCTGCTGAGTGGGAGCAGTTCTTC.

The chain has TRBV28 and TRBJ1-1, with TRBD1 matching over 9 bases. This CDR3 is built from 14 residues. Trimming cost V 6 bases and J 4 bases; bases outside gene matches: 6. CDR1 is MDHEN, CDR2 SYDVKM, per germline. CDR3 DNA: TGTGCCAGCAGGACGACAGGGGGAGTCACTGAAGCTTTCTTT. It yields the protein CASRTTGGVTEAFF.

J is TRBJ2-7 and V is TRBV7-8; 7 positions match TRBD2. CDR1 and CDR2 from the germline V gene are SGHVS and FQNEAQ. The CDR3 runs 16 residues. J gave up 4 bases and V 1 base, and 10 bases lay outside the gene matches. In DNA, the CDR3 is TGTGCCAGCAGCTTAGTGGTAAGAGCGGGGCTATACGAGCAGTACTTC. This translates into CASSLVVRAGLYEQYF. The full variable domain, its missing parts supplied by reference TRBV7-8 and TRBJ2-7, is GAGVSQSPRYKVAKRGQDVALRCDPISGHVSLFWYQQALGQGPEFLTYFQNEAQLDKSGLPSDRFFAERPEGSVSTLKIQRTQQEDSAVYLCASSLVVRAGLYEQYFGPGTRLTVT.

The chain couples TRBV19 to TRBJ1-2; D possibly corresponds to TRBD1 (6 bases). The CDR3 loop spans 13 amino acids. V gave up 4 bases and J gave up 8 bases, with 14 bases separating them. CDR1 is LNHDA and CDR2 is SQIVND in the germline V gene (reference sequence). CDR3 nucleotide sequence: TGTGCCAGTAGTACTCTACAGGGCGGCGGCTACACCTTC. Translating gives CASSTLQGGGYTF.

The chain joins TRBV10-3 to TRBJ1-4, with 9 positions matching TRBD1. CDR3 length: 13 residues. J was trimmed by 5 bases and V by 10 bases; bases with no gene match: 5. The germline V gene has CDR1 ENHRY and CDR2 SYGVKD. DNA for the CDR3: TGTGCCACCCGGGACAGGGTGAATGAAAAACTGTTTTTT. This gives the protein CATRDRVNEKLFF.

The chain carries TRBV19 and TRBJ2-2; D gene unclear. V was cut by 2 bases and J by 4 bases, with 8 bases left in between. The CDR3 covers 14 residues. Per the germline V gene, CDR1 is LNHDA and CDR2 is SQIVND (reference sequence). The CDR3 loop reads CASSIHLTTGELFF. CDR3 DNA: TGTGCCAGTAGTATACACCTTACCACCGGGGAGCTGTTTTTT.

This sequence joins TRBV27 and TRBJ1-5; the match to TRBD1 covers 7 bases. V gave up 5 bases and J gave up 2 bases; unmatched junction bases: 12. There are 17 residues in the CDR3. CDR1 is MNHEY, CDR2 SMNVEV, per germline (reference sequence). The DNA for the CDR3 is TGTGCCAGCAGTGCAACCCGGACAGGAAAGCGCAATCAGCCCCAGCATTTT. It encodes CASSATRTGKRNQPQHF.

J is TRBJ2-7 and V is TRBV13, with TRBD2 matching over 12 bases. The CDR3 totals 16 residues. Germline CDR1 and CDR2: PRHDT and FYEKMQ (reference sequence). Trimming removed 5 bases from V and 4 bases from J; junction bases left unmatched: 9. CDR3 coding DNA: TGTGCCAGCAGCCCCCGTACTAGCGGGAGGTTATACGAGCAGTACTTC. Amino acid sequence: CASSPRTSGRLYEQYF. Combining the CDR3 with reference TRBV13 and TRBJ2-7 gives the whole variable domain AAGVIQSPRHLIKEKRETATLKCYPIPRHDTVYWYQQGPGQDPQFLISFYEKMQSDKGSIPDRFSAQQFSDYHSELNMSSLELGDSALYFCASSPRTSGRLYEQYFGPGTRLTVT.